This T cell receptor (beta chain) is from a study of blood T cell repertoires in COVID-19. Turning to the study itself: Sites across the United States, Italy and Spain contributed samples from acute and convalescent COVID-19. T cells, B-cell-depleted T cells, or PBMCs provided the cDNA or gDNA that served as material.

CDR1 is SGHRS and CDR2 is YFSETQ in the germline V gene. V was shortened by 1 base and J by 4 bases, with 17 bases between the two germline ends. CDR3 length: 17 residues. Authors' processing steps: For nucleated cells, counts were estimated from reference gene primer amplification. Generated by immunoSEQ multiplex PCR, the TCRdb table keeps only in-frame clones and is missing some. Clone size and V and J calls were adopted from that table, with D and trimming inferred from the DNA. This table has about 44,000 clones, under 90% appearing once. The receptor comes from a human donor in a cohort sampled during active COVID-19. Sequenced input: peripheral blood. The chain carries TRBV5-1 and TRBJ1-4, with D possibly matching TRBD1 (6 bases). CDR3 nucleotides: TGCGCCAGCAGCTTGCGACCACAGGGTGGGGATAATGAAAAACTGTTTTTT. This sequence encodes CASSLRPQGGDNEKLFF.